Below, 25 T cell receptor beta chains from the same sample are listed, as sequenced in a study of T cells in Graves' hyperthyroidism and ophthalmopathy. Authors of the study amplified TCR beta CDR3 regions from RNA transcripts. With the HTBI primer set, the TCR CDR3 went through a first round of RT-PCR. TCRdb processed the multiplex PCR reads anew with MiXCR; each CDR3 protein has one entry. The data hold over 700,000 distinct CDR3 sequences, with 38% observed a single time. Sequencing input: blood. These receptors all come from a man between 18 and 29 years old with Graves' hyperthyroidism.

This chain connects TRBV5-5 to TRBJ1-5; D not certain. The CDR3 covers 15 residues. Looked up from germline, CDR1 is SGHKS and CDR2 is YYEKEE (reference sequence). The V and J ends lost 4 bases and 7 bases respectively, with 18 bases between them. As DNA, the CDR3 is TGTGCCAGCAGCCAGCCGACGGGAGGGCGGCAGCCCCAGCATTTT. This translates into CASSQPTGGRQPQHF.

Turning to this clonotype: An end of the junction does not agree with germline; a read error may underlie this. CDR3 sequence: CSASLPRDRQGTQYF. CDR3 nucleotide sequence: TGCAGTGCTAGTCTCCCCCGGGACAGACAAGGGACCCAGTACTTC. The V gene is TRBV20-1, the J gene TRBJ2-5, with TRBD1 matching over 7 bases. This CDR3 has 15 residues. The germline V gene encodes CDR1 DFQATT and CDR2 SNEGSKA (reference sequence).

This clonotype was counted between two and nine times. This chain joins TRBV6-1 and TRBJ1-6; D is perhaps TRBD1 (5 bases). CDR1 is MNHNS, CDR2 SASEGT, per germline. This CDR3 is 15 amino acids long. V was cut by 3 bases and J by 6 bases, with 12 bases left in between. CDR3 in DNA: TGTGCCAGCAGTGAGATCAGCCAGGGTAATTCACCCCTCCACTTT. Protein product: CASSEISQGNSPLHF.

This clonotype was found many times. V is TRBV7-8 and J is TRBJ2-7; 8 bases are a match to TRBD1. V shed 4 bases, J shed 7 bases, and the junction held 3 bases outside the gene matches. Per the germline V gene, CDR1 is SGHVS and CDR2 is FQNEAQ. This CDR3 has 12 residues. This CDR3 is CASSSQGEEQYF. The CDR3 DNA is TGTGCCAGCAGCTCACAGGGGGAGGAGCAGTACTTC.

This chain uses TRBV7-6 with TRBJ1-5, with a possible D match to TRBD1 (6 bases). The CDR3 loop spans 16 amino acids. V lost 5 bases and J lost 11, with 25 bases in between. Germline V gene sequence: CDR1 SGHVS, CDR2 FNYEAQ. This chain's CDR3 is CASSAGPGGLQETQHF. The CDR3 nucleotides are TGTGCCAGCAGCGCCGGCCCGGGGGGCCTGCAAGAGACCCAGCATTTT.

In this sample, this clonotype turned up a few times. The gene calls are TRBV7-9 and TRBJ2-7; D ambiguous. Trimming pared 3 bases from V and 6 bases from J, leaving 9 bases between. This CDR3 has 12 amino acids. Looked up from germline, CDR1 is SEHNR and CDR2 is FQNEAQ (reference sequence). DNA of the CDR3: TGTGCCAGCAGCTTGGGTTCTCCCGAGCAGTACTTC. Residues: CASSLGSPEQYF.

The chain joins TRBV3-1 to TRBJ1-1; 8 nucleotides line up with TRBD1. The CDR3 spans 16 residues. Per the germline V gene, CDR1 is LGHDT and CDR2 is YNNKEL (reference sequence). The ends lost 3 bases at V and 0 bases at J; junction bases unmatched: 6. CDR3 amino acids: CASSHWTGIMNTEAFF. In DNA, the CDR3 is TGTGCCAGCAGCCACTGGACAGGGATTATGAACACTGAAGCTTTCTTT.

The J gene is TRBJ1-1, the V gene TRBV6-5, with D maybe TRBD1 (5 bases). The length of the CDR3 is 14 residues. The germline gives CDR1 MNHEY, CDR2 SVGAGI. V was clipped by 3 bases and J by 6 bases, with 14 bases between them. The DNA of the CDR3 is TGTGCCAGCAGTTATCCAAGGGACGGCTCTGAAGCTTTCTTT. The encoded protein is CASSYPRDGSEAFF.

The sample holds a few counts of this clonotype. The chain combines TRBV7-2 with TRBJ2-2, with TRBD2 matching over 11 bases. CDR1 SGHTA and CDR2 FQGNSA come from the germline V gene. V gave up 7 bases and J gave up 3 bases; unmatched junction bases: 16. The CDR3 has 19 amino acids. The CDR3 here is CASIPDPLLAGGDTGELFF. CDR3 sequence (DNA): TGTGCCAGCATTCCCGACCCGCTTCTAGCGGGGGGCGACACCGGGGAGCTGTTTTTT.

This clonotype was observed a few times. The junction shows a germline mismatch at one end, possibly a read error. V and J are TRBV7-9 and TRBJ2-7; D might be TRBD2 (7 bases). The germline gives CDR1 SEHNR, CDR2 FQNEAQ (reference sequence). CDR3 size: 15 residues. CDR3 coding DNA: TGCGCCAGCAGCCCGGAGGGGGGGCTCTCCTACGAGCAGTACTTC. Residues: CASSPEGGLSYEQYF. The whole variable domain, remainder taken from reference TRBV7-9 and TRBJ2-7, is DTGVSQNPRHKITKRGQNVTFRCDPISEHNRLYWYRQTLGQGPEFLTYFQNEAQLEKSRLLSDRFSAERPKGSFSTLEIQRTEQGDSAMYLCASSPEGGLSYEQYFGPGTRLTVT.

This clonotype was recorded a few times. This sequence joins TRBV5-1 and TRBJ2-7; D is perhaps TRBD1 or TRBD2 (5 bases each). The CDR3 length is 15 residues. CDR1 is SGHRS, CDR2 YFSETQ, per germline. Trimming stripped 0 bases from V and 6 bases from J, with 16 bases between. The CDR3 DNA reads TGCGCCAGCAGCTTGGAAGGGACCCTAACCGCCGAGCAGTACTTC. Amino acid sequence: CASSLEGTLTAEQYF.

The V call is TRBV7-8, the J call TRBJ2-7; 7 nucleotides agree with TRBD2. Germline CDR1 reads SGHVS; CDR2 reads FQNEAQ. The CDR3 is made up of 15 amino acids. Trimming removed 5 bases from V and 2 bases from J; junction bases left unmatched: 9. CDR3 DNA sequence: TGTGCCAGCAGCCTTCGGCTGGGGGGGACCTACGAGCAGTACTTC. This encodes CASSLRLGGTYEQYF.

This clonotype was counted at least ten times. This sequence joins TRBV29-1 and TRBJ2-7; either TRBD1 or TRBD2 may fit D (5 bases each). V lost 6 bases and J lost 0, with 12 bases in between. This CDR3 is built from 13 residues. Germline CDR1 is SQVTM and CDR2 is ANQGSEA. The CDR3 nucleotides are TGCAGCGTCTCCGGGACCACCTCCTACGAGCAGTACTTC. This codes for CSVSGTTSYEQYF.

This clonotype appeared many times. The chain uses TRBV24-1 and TRBJ2-7, with D unclear. CDR3 length: 12 amino acids. V lost 6 bases, J lost 3 bases, and 8 bases lay in between. Looked up from germline, CDR1 is KGHDR and CDR2 is SFDVKD. CDR3 DNA sequence: TGTGCCACCAGTCCGGACGGCTACGAGCAGTACTTC. As protein: CATSPDGYEQYF.

This rearrangement joins TRBV11-3 to TRBJ1-1; the D gene is possibly TRBD1 (6 bases). Germline-derived CDR1 and CDR2 are SGHNT and YENEEA. This CDR3 is 13 amino acids long. Deletions cut 6 bases from V and 6 bases from J, with 14 bases between. The CDR3 spells CASRKRGGPEAFF. DNA for the CDR3: TGTGCCAGCAGGAAGAGGGGGGGCCCTGAAGCTTTCTTT.

A word on this clonotype: A junction boundary mismatches the germline segment, possibly from a read error. V gene TRBV19 combines with J gene TRBJ2-5; 12 bases fit TRBD2. The CDR3 spans 16 residues. The V gene's germline CDR1 is LNHDA and CDR2 SQIVND (reference sequence). The CDR3 loop reads CASSIGTSGYQEAQYF. DNA of the CDR3: TGTGCCAGTAGTATTGGGACTAGCGGGTACCAAGAGGCCCAGTACTTC.

This clonotype was detected many times. This chain uses TRBV9 with TRBJ1-6; D might be TRBD1 (6 bases). V lost 2 bases and J 8 bases, leaving 14 bases between the germline ends. CDR1 and CDR2 (germline): SGDLS, YYNGEE. CDR3 length equals 15 residues. CDR3 sequence (DNA): TGTGCCAGCAGCGTGGCAGGACAGAGGGATTCACCCCTCCACTTT. Protein product: CASSVAGQRDSPLHF.

The rearrangement links TRBV29-1 to TRBJ1-2; 12 positions match TRBD1. V trimming: 8 bases; J trimming: 8 bases; junction bases outside the gene matches: 6. The V gene's germline CDR1 is SQVTM and CDR2 ANQGSEA. The CDR3 is 12 residues long. In DNA form, the CDR3 reads TGCAGCACGGGACAGGGGGCACGGGGCTACACCTTC. Protein sequence: CSTGQGARGYTF.

The J gene is TRBJ1-1, the V gene TRBV11-2; D is uncertain. CDR1 and CDR2 from the germline V gene are SGHAT and FQNNGV. The V end lost 8 bases, the J end lost 1 base, and 14 bases lay between the germline ends. This CDR3 spans 14 amino acids. In DNA, the CDR3 is TGTGCCAGCGAGCCTGGGCTCTCGAACACTGAAGCTTTCTTT. Protein: CASEPGLSNTEAFF.

About this clonotype itself: Since no conserved phenylalanine or tryptophan closes the CDR3, a read error is the likely cause. Because the CDR3's place on the DNA is in doubt, the DNA is left out and the CDR3 is given as listed by TCRdb. The chain is built from TRBV10-3 and TRBJ1-5; TRBD1, the table's D call, was not compared with the DNA. The germline V gene encodes CDR1 ENHRY and CDR2 SYGVKD. The CDR3 is 16 residues long, ends included. The CDR3 sequence is CAIFSPGTHSNQPRPR.

This clonotype appeared many times. This chain uses TRBV10-3 with TRBJ1-1, with TRBD1 matching over 8 bases. The CDR3 sequence is 13 residues long. The trim removed 9 bases at V and 2 bases at J, leaving 5 bases unmatched. The germline V gene encodes CDR1 ENHRY and CDR2 SYGVKD. The CDR3 sequence is CAMRTGINTEAFF. CDR3 nucleotide sequence: TGTGCCATGCGGACAGGGATTAACACTGAAGCTTTCTTT.

This clonotype appeared a few times. The V call is TRBV2, the J call TRBJ1-1, with 10 bases matching TRBD1. After removal of 6 bases from V and 5 bases from J, the junction contained 6 bases not matched to a gene. The CDR3 extends over 14 amino acids. Germline V gene sequence: CDR1 SNHLY, CDR2 FYNNEI. As DNA, the CDR3 is TGTGCCAGCAGGAGGGGGACAGGGGATACTGAAGCTTTCTTT. It translates to CASRRGTGDTEAFF. Full variable domain (missing parts from reference TRBV2 and TRBJ1-1): EPEVTQTPSHQVTQMGQEVILRCVPISNHLYFYWYRQILGQKVEFLVSFYNNEISEKSEIFDDQFSVERPDGSNFTLKIRSTKLEDSAMYFCASRRGTGDTEAFFGQGTRLTVV.

As concerns this clonotype: A much more abundant neighbour one base away suggests this may be a read error. The CDR3 sequence: CASSPGLAGLYEQYF. The CDR3 DNA reads as TGTGCCAGCAGCCCGGGACTAGCGGGACTCTACGAGCAGTACTTC. The rearrangement links TRBV7-2 to TRBJ2-7; 13 nucleotides line up with TRBD2. Losses at the gene ends were 5 bases for V and 3 bases for J; bases not matched to a gene: 4. CDR1 is SGHTA and CDR2 is FQGNSA in the germline V gene. The CDR3 runs to 15 residues.

This clonotype has a count of ten or more. The chain links TRBV7-9 to TRBJ2-7; D is undetermined. The germline V gene encodes CDR1 SEHNR and CDR2 FQNEAQ (reference sequence). Trimming shortened V by 5 bases and J by 5 bases, and 13 bases separated the two germline ends. CDR3 length equals 13 residues. DNA of the CDR3: TGTGCCAGCAGCCCACGACTGGTGGACGAGCAGTACTTC. Translated, it gives CASSPRLVDEQYF.

This clonotype was recorded once. The chain links TRBV6-1 to TRBJ2-5; D ambiguous. The V end lost 7 bases, the J end lost 2 bases, and 17 bases lay between the germline ends. From germline, CDR1 is MNHNS and CDR2 SASEGT. The CDR3 loop spans 15 amino acids. CDR3: CASIKRSRSQETQYF. CDR3 DNA sequence: TGTGCCAGCATCAAGCGTAGTCGTAGTCAAGAGACCCAGTACTTC.